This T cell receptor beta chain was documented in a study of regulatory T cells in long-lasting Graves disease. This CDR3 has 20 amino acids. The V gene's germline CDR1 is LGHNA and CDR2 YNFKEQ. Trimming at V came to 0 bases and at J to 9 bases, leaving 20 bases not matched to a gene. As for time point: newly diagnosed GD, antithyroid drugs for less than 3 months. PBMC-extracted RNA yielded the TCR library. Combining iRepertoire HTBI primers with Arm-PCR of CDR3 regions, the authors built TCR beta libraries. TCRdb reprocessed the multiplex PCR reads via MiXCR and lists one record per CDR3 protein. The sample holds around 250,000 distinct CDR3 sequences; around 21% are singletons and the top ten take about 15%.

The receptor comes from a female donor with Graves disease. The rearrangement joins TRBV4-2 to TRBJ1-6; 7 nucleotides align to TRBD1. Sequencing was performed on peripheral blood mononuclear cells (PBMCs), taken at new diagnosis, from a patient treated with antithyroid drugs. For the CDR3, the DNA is TGTGCCAGCAGCCAAGATTCCGGTTCAATGGCCAGGGGGTATGGTTCACCCCTCCACTTT. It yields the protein CASSQDSGSMARGYGSPLHF.